The rows below give T cell receptor beta chains drawn from one sample of a study of CD8 T cells in ankylosing spondylitis. TCRdb called the 5' RACE reads again in MiXCR, with one record for every CDR3 protein. The table includes around 17,000 distinct CDR3 sequences, roughly 8% detected once. The sequenced sample consisted of blood. Source of these receptors: a male donor with ankylosing spondylitis or in good health (not recorded which). Both conserved end residues are part of each CDR3. Each record gives: CDR3 DNA, CDR3 protein, V gene, D gene, J gene, clone size. D genes are given only for firm matches. Part of the rows lack a size; the others show once, few, many or a class for expanded clones.

TGTGCCAGCAGCTTAAGAGGGGGGCTTTACAATGAGCAGTTCTTC CASSLRGGLYNEQFF TRBV7-9 . TRBJ2-1 few
TGTGCCAGCAGCTTAGCCTTGGTGGATACGCAGTATTTT CASSLALVDTQYF TRBV7-6 . TRBJ2-3 few
TGCAGTGCTCGCCGCGGGTTAGGAGAAAAACTGTTTTTT CSARRGLGEKLFF TRBV20-1 . TRBJ1-4 many
TGCAGTGCGCGGTACGCCCAGGGGTATGGGAATGAGCAGTTCTTC CSARYAQGYGNEQFF TRBV20-1 . TRBJ2-1 many
TGTGCCATCAGTGGGCAAATGCGAGACTATGGCTACACCTTC CAISGQMRDYGYTF TRBV10-3 . TRBJ1-2 few
TGTGCCAGCAGTTTAGGTAGTATGGATACGCAGTATTTT CASSLGSMDTQYF TRBV12-3/TRBV12-4 . TRBJ2-3 many
TGTGCCAGCTCACCAAGTGGCCGTGAAAAACTGTTTTTT CASSPSGREKLFF TRBV18 . TRBJ1-4 .
TGTGCCAGCAGCGTTGTTCAACAGGGGGGGTACACTGAAGCTTTCTTT CASSVVQQGGYTEAFF TRBV9 TRBD1 TRBJ1-1 many
TGTGCCAGCAGTTTCGAAGACAATGAGCAGTTCTTC CASSFEDNEQFF TRBV6-6 . TRBJ2-1 many
TGTGCCAGCAGTTTAGGCACCGGTACCTACACCGGGGAGCTGTTTTTT CASSLGTGTYTGELFF TRBV27 . TRBJ2-2 few
TGTGCCAGCAGCCCGGGGCCATTACTGGGGATGAACACTGAAGCTTTCTTT CASSPGPLLGMNTEAFF TRBV7-2 . TRBJ1-1 many
TGTGCCAGCATTGAGGGGGGACTCTCGAACACCGGGGAGCTGTTTTTT CASIEGGLSNTGELFF TRBV28 . TRBJ2-2 .
TGCAGTTCTGCACTAGCGGGGGCCGGGCCAGATACGCAGTATTTT CSSALAGAGPDTQYF TRBV20-1 TRBD2 TRBJ2-3 many
TGTGCCAGCAGACCGGACAGGGGTCCCGTAAGCAATCAGCCCCAGCATTTT CASRPDRGPVSNQPQHF TRBV12-3/TRBV12-4 TRBD1 TRBJ1-5 many
TGTGCCAGCAGCTTAGGAGGAGGGACAAGGAATTCACCCCTCCACTTT CASSLGGGTRNSPLHF TRBV7-2 . TRBJ1-6 many
TGCAGTGCTAGGATCCCCGGGACCACCAAAAACATTCAGTACTTC CSARIPGTTKNIQYF TRBV20-1 . TRBJ2-4 medium-sized
TGTGCCAGCAGCCAAGAGGAACATAAGGATGAGCAGTTCTTC CASSQEEHKDEQFF TRBV3-1 . TRBJ2-1 many
TGTGCCTGGAGTGTAGCCGGGACAGGGGATCCCCAGCATTTT CAWSVAGTGDPQHF TRBV30 TRBD1 TRBJ1-5 few
TGTGCCAGCAGCTTGTTGCAGTTCGGAACTACCGGGGAGCTGTTTTTT CASSLLQFGTTGELFF TRBV5-5 . TRBJ2-2 .
TGTGCCAGCAGTTTCTCGGGGGCTGGTCAGCCCCAGCATTTT CASSFSGAGQPQHF TRBV12-3/TRBV12-4 . TRBJ1-5 many
TGTGCCAGCAGAATCCCGAGCGGGGGCTCAACCGGGGAGCTGTTTTTT CASRIPSGGSTGELFF TRBV2 TRBD2 TRBJ2-2 .
TGCAGTGCTACTAGGATGAATCAGCCCCAGCATTTT CSATRMNQPQHF TRBV20-1 . TRBJ1-5 .
TGTGCCATCAGTGACGGTTTTACCGGGGAGCTGTTTTTT CAISDGFTGELFF TRBV10-3 . TRBJ2-2 few
TGCGCCAGCAGCGAGCAAGCGGGCCCCTACGAGCAGTACTTC CASSEQAGPYEQYF TRBV5-1 . TRBJ2-7 many
TGCAGTGCTCCCCCCGGCAGGGGCACAGATACGCAGTATTTT CSAPPGRGTDTQYF TRBV20-1 . TRBJ2-3 .
TGTGCCAGCAGTTTATCCCCAGGGAGCGTCTATGGCTACACCTTC CASSLSPGSVYGYTF TRBV27 . TRBJ1-2 .
TGCAGCATAGGGCTGAACACTGAAGCTTTCTTT CSIGLNTEAFF TRBV29-1 . TRBJ1-1 few
TGTGCCAGCTCTCGGCTAGCGGGAGTTAATGAGCAGTTCTTC CASSRLAGVNEQFF TRBV12-3/TRBV12-4 TRBD2 TRBJ2-1 many
TGCAGTGCCTCTCCTACTAGCGGATACACAGATACGCAGTATTTT CSASPTSGYTDTQYF TRBV20-1 TRBD2 TRBJ2-3 many
TGCGCCAGCAGCTTGGGGTCAGGGGTTCGGACTGAAGCTTTCTTT CASSLGSGVRTEAFF TRBV5-1 . TRBJ1-1 .
TGTGCCAGCAGCTTAACAGGGGGCTCTTACGGGACCCAGTACTTC CASSLTGGSYGTQYF TRBV7-2 TRBD1 TRBJ2-5 many
TGCAGTGCTAGAGATTCGGCTAGCGGGGTTCGCACAGATACGCAGTATTTT CSARDSASGVRTDTQYF TRBV20-1 TRBD2 TRBJ2-3 many
TGTGCCAGCAGCCCACCGAGGCTGTCCGGAAACACCATATATTTT CASSPPRLSGNTIYF TRBV12-3/TRBV12-4 . TRBJ1-3 many
TGCGCCAGCAGCGACCCAGGGGAAACGCAGTATTTT CASSDPGETQYF TRBV5-1 . TRBJ2-3 many
TGTGCCAGCAGCCCAAATGGAGGAGCGGGAGATCGTGGGACCCAGTACTTC CASSPNGGAGDRGTQYF TRBV7-3 TRBD2 TRBJ2-5 many
TGTGCCAGCAGTAACGCCCTCGGGACTAGCGAGGATACGCAGTATTTT CASSNALGTSEDTQYF TRBV25-1 TRBD2 TRBJ2-3 many
TGTGCCAGCAGCCAAGTTGTGCGGAGCTCCTACAATGAGCAGTTCTTC CASSQVVRSSYNEQFF TRBV3-1 . TRBJ2-1 many
TGTGCCAGCAGCCCCCCCATTTGGCGGCCCACGTTCGGGGCGCAGTATTTT CASSPPIWRPTFGAQYF TRBV28 . TRBJ2-3 few
TGCGCCAGCAGCCAGTATGGGTCAGGAGAAGGGGGGAATGAGCAGTTCTTC CASSQYGSGEGGNEQFF TRBV4-3 . TRBJ2-1 many
TGTGCCAGCAGCTTAGTCCCGGGACAGGGCACAGATACGCAGTATTTT CASSLVPGQGTDTQYF TRBV7-9 TRBD1 TRBJ2-3 many
TGTGCCAGCAGTTACTCGATGGCGGAATCCGATGAGCAGTTCTTC CASSYSMAESDEQFF TRBV6-2/TRBV6-3 . TRBJ2-1 many
TGCAGTGCCCCGCGGGGGGCGGGAAAGGATACGCAGTATTTT CSAPRGAGKDTQYF TRBV20-1 TRBD2 TRBJ2-3 .
TGTGCCAGCAGGGAGTACAACGAGCAGTTCTTC CASREYNEQFF TRBV6-6 . TRBJ2-1 few
TGCAGCGTTGATTCCGGAGTGCCTTTCATGAACACTGAAGCTTTCTTT CSVDSGVPFMNTEAFF TRBV29-1 . TRBJ1-1 .
TGCGCCAGCACGGAGCAGGGGATGAACACTGAAGCTTTCTTT CASTEQGMNTEAFF TRBV5-1 . TRBJ1-1 .
TGCGCCAGCAGCTTGGAGGGACTAGCGGGGGTAGCGGAGACCCAGTACTTC CASSLEGLAGVAETQYF TRBV5-1 TRBD2 TRBJ2-5 many